Following are 26 T cell receptor beta chains from one sample sequenced in a study of beta chain features in type 1 diabetes. Their antigen targets remain unknown. Expressed TCRB transcripts were sequenced, since all the RNA that had been isolated was reverse transcribed. Sequenced by immunoSEQ multiplex PCR; TCRdb stores in-frame clones only, minus some. The sample comprises about 280,000 clones, 15% of which are singletons, and less than 0.02% rests with the top ten. Overall study results and limits: Moderate but significant shortening of TCRB CDR3s was recorded in all four CD4+ subsets from Type 1 diabetes patients.

The sequencing sample was made of naive CD4+ T cells from blood. The source is a young man with type 1 diabetes.

This clone has more than one count but fewer than ten. The V call is TRBV30, the J call TRBJ2-5; 8 nucleotides line up with TRBD1. Germline values: CDR1 GTSNPN, CDR2 SVGIG (reference sequence). There are 15 residues in the CDR3. V was clipped by 3 bases and J by 1 base; unmatched bases: 7. The CDR3 DNA sequence: TGTGCCTGGAGGGCCGGGACAGGTAGCCAAGAGACCCAGTACTTC. It encodes CAWRAGTGSQETQYF.

This chain links TRBV5-1 with TRBJ2-7; 8 bases map to TRBD1. From germline, CDR1 is SGHRS and CDR2 YFSETQ. CDR3 length: 15 residues. Trimming cost V 4 bases and J 6 bases; bases outside gene matches: 12. The CDR3 is CASSGNPTGVGEQYF. The CDR3 DNA follows: TGCGCCAGCAGCGGAAACCCGACAGGGGTCGGCGAGCAGTACTTC.

The table lists this clone with a few counts. The chain couples TRBV15 to TRBJ2-7; TRBD1 matches at 10 bases. V was clipped by 2 bases and J by 7 bases; unmatched bases: 8. The germline V gene has CDR1 LNHNV and CDR2 YYDKDF (reference sequence). The CDR3 extends over 15 amino acids. The CDR3 coding sequence is TGTGCCACCAGCAGACTCGGGACAGGGGATAGGGAGCAGTACTTC. This encodes CATSRLGTGDREQYF.

This sequence joins TRBV28 and TRBJ2-2; the D is unclear. The V and J ends lost 5 bases and 4 bases respectively, with 14 bases between them. Germline V CDR1 and CDR2: MDHEN, SYDVKM. The CDR3 covers 15 residues. For the CDR3, the DNA is TGTGCCAGCAGTGCCCCGGGTGGTTTCACCGGGGAGCTGTTTTTT. As protein: CASSAPGGFTGELFF.

The rearrangement uses TRBV5-1 and TRBJ2-1, with a tentative D call TRBD1 (8 bases). The V end was cut by 1 base, the J end by 7 bases, with 12 bases between. CDR1 and CDR2 (germline): SGHRS, YFSETQ. The CDR3 loop spans 14 amino acids. The CDR3 protein is CASSLLQGGNEQFF. The CDR3 bases are TGCGCCAGCAGCTTGTTACAGGGGGGGAATGAGCAGTTCTTC.

This chain joins TRBV28 and TRBJ2-1; 8 bases match TRBD2. Germline assignment: CDR1 MDHEN and CDR2 SYDVKM. This CDR3 has 15 amino acids. Unmatched junction bases numbered 10, after V lost 6 bases and J lost 6 bases. Here the CDR3 reads CASSTAGVGVNEQFF. The CDR3 DNA follows: TGTGCCAGCAGCACAGCGGGAGTTGGGGTCAATGAGCAGTTCTTC.

The chain has TRBV18 and TRBJ1-2, with TRBD1 as a possible D gene (6 bases). CDR1 and CDR2 (germline): KGHSH, LQKENI. With 3 bases removed from V and 2 bases from J, the gap between germline ends came to 16 bases. This CDR3 has 16 residues. Written as DNA, the CDR3 is TGTGCCAGCTCACCCAATTCACAGGGATGGAACTATGGCTACACCTTC. It translates to CASSPNSQGWNYGYTF.

This clone was recorded a few times. The chain employs TRBV5-1 and TRBJ2-5; D unresolved. V was cut by 2 bases and J by 6 bases, with 5 bases left in between. This CDR3 spans 11 amino acids. Germline CDR1 is SGHRS and CDR2 is YFSETQ. The CDR3 loop is CASSLDKTQYF. The CDR3 nucleotides read TGCGCCAGCAGCTTAGACAAGACCCAGTACTTC.

The J gene is TRBJ2-7, the V gene TRBV6-5; tentatively, D is TRBD2 (5 bases). Trimming took 5 bases from V and 3 from J, leaving 14 bases between them. CDR3 length equals 14 residues. CDR1 and CDR2 from the germline V gene are MNHEY and SVGAGI. As DNA, the CDR3 is TGTGCCAGCAGTCCCCGGACTGCCGACTACGAGCAGTACTTC. Translation: CASSPRTADYEQYF.

This sequence joins TRBV27 and TRBJ2-1; tentative D call: TRBD2 (5 bases). Germline V gene lookup returns CDR1 MNHEY and CDR2 SMNVEV (reference sequence). V shed 5 bases and J shed 0 bases, with 14 bases lying between them. This CDR3 is 16 amino acids long. The CDR3 here is CASSLRTGSSYNEQFF. The CDR3 nucleotides are TGTGCCAGCAGTCTCCGGACTGGAAGCTCCTACAATGAGCAGTTCTTC.

The V gene is TRBV28, the J gene TRBJ2-5; 11 bases line up with TRBD1. The V segment lost 6 bases and the J segment 5 bases; nucleotides outside the gene matches: 8. Germline V lookup: CDR1 MDHEN, CDR2 SYDVKM. This CDR3 spans 15 amino acids. The CDR3 nucleotides read TGTGCCAGCAGGTTCGGGACAGGGGGGTGGGAGACCCAGTACTTC. The encoded protein is CASRFGTGGWETQYF.

This clone was observed a handful of times. The chain has TRBV5-1 and TRBJ1-2; 7 bases agree with TRBD1. With V trimmed by 0 bases and J by 8 bases, 7 bases remained unmatched. CDR1 SGHRS and CDR2 YFSETQ come from the germline V gene. The CDR3 contains 14 residues. CDR3 bases: TGCGCCAGCAGCTTGGGACAGGGCCGTGGCGGCTACACCTTC. This translates into CASSLGQGRGGYTF. Full variable domain (remainder filled in from reference TRBV5-1 and TRBJ1-2): KAGVTQTPRYLIKTRGQQVTLSCSPISGHRSVSWYQQTPGQGLQFLFEYFSETQRNKGNFPGRFSGRQFSNSRSEMNVSTLELGDSALYLCASSLGQGRGGYTFGSGTRLTVV.

This clone was counted between two and nine times. The chain has TRBV21-1 and TRBJ2-3; TRBD2 is the table's D call and was not checked against the DNA. TRBV21-1 corresponds to a pseudogene. This CDR3 contains 15 residues. The CDR3 nucleotides are TGTGCCAGCAGCAAAGTAGCGGGACACACAGATACGCAGTATTTT. Protein sequence: CASSKVAGHTDTQYF.

V and J are TRBV7-2 and TRBJ1-2, with TRBD1 matching over 7 bases. The CDR3 runs 15 residues. Germline CDR1 is SGHTA and CDR2 is FQGNSA. V shed 5 bases, J shed 4 bases, and the junction held 10 bases outside the gene matches. For the CDR3, the DNA is TGTGCCAGCAGCCTACAGGGACAGCTGGGCTATGGCTACACCTTC. Its translation is CASSLQGQLGYGYTF.

This rearrangement joins TRBV5-4 to TRBJ1-2; perhaps TRBD1 as D (5 bases). CDR3 size: 14 residues. CDR1 and CDR2 from the germline V gene are SGHNT and YYREEE (reference sequence). Deletions cut 4 bases from V and 3 bases from J, with 13 bases between. The CDR3 coding sequence is TGTGCCAGCAGCCGGGAGGGGCGCGACTATGGCTACACCTTC. Translated, it gives CASSREGRDYGYTF.

The J gene is TRBJ2-7, the V gene TRBV28, with D maybe TRBD1 (8 bases). V lost 7 bases to trimming and J lost 4 bases, with 17 bases between them. This CDR3 spans 14 amino acids. Germline lookup yields CDR1 MDHEN and CDR2 SYDVKM. The DNA of the CDR3 is TGTGCCAGCAATTCCGGACAGGGAGGGTACGAGCAGTACTTC. Encoded protein: CASNSGQGGYEQYF. Based on the CDR3 plus reference TRBV28 and TRBJ2-7, the full variable domain is DVKVTQSSRYLVKRTGEKVFLECVQDMDHENMFWYRQDPGLGLRLIYFSYDVKMKEKGDIPEGYSVSREKKERFSLILESASTNQTSMYLCASNSGQGGYEQYFGPGTRLTVT.

The V gene is TRBV29-1, the J gene TRBJ2-7, with 8 bases aligning to TRBD2. V shed 6 bases, J shed 1 base, and the junction held 5 bases outside the gene matches. Germline-derived CDR1 and CDR2 are SQVTM and ANQGSEA. The CDR3 contains 13 residues. The CDR3 loop reads CSVMGLGSYEQYF. Written as DNA, the CDR3 is TGCAGCGTGATGGGACTAGGATCCTACGAGCAGTACTTC.

With regard to this clone: This CDR3 is also generated by other DNA sequences in the sample. V and J are TRBV4-3 and TRBJ2-7, with D hard to call. CDR1 and CDR2 from the germline V gene are LGHNA and YSLEER. CDR3 size: 13 residues. Trimming stripped 0 bases from V and 3 bases from J, with 6 bases between. The CDR3 DNA reads TGCGCCAGCAGCCAAGACACGCGCTACGAGCAGTACTTC. Translating gives CASSQDTRYEQYF.

This clone was counted between two and nine times. The chain couples TRBV7-2 to TRBJ2-7; 9 bases agree with TRBD2. Germline V gene sequence: CDR1 SGHTA, CDR2 FQGNSA. J gave up 5 bases and V 2 bases, and 4 bases lay outside the gene matches. The CDR3 runs to 14 residues. The CDR3 nucleotides are TGTGCCAGCAGCTTAACGCGGGAGGGACACGAGCAGTACTTC. The encoded protein is CASSLTREGHEQYF.

This clone was seen a handful of times. V is TRBV19 and J is TRBJ2-6; maybe TRBD1 (6 bases). Germline loops: CDR1 LNHDA, CDR2 SQIVND (reference sequence). The CDR3 is made up of 15 amino acids. The V end lost 4 bases, the J end lost 1 base, and 8 bases lay between the germline ends. DNA for the CDR3: TGTGCCAGTAGTACCGACAGGTCTGGGGCCAACGTCCTGACTTTC. Encoded protein: CASSTDRSGANVLTF. The whole variable domain, remainder taken from reference TRBV19 and TRBJ2-6, is DGGITQSPKYLFRKEGQNVTLSCEQNLNHDAMYWYRQDPGQGLRLIYYSQIVNDFQKGDIAEGYSVSREKKESFPLTVTSAQKNPTAFYLCASSTDRSGANVLTFGAGSRLTVL.

V and J are TRBV6-5 and TRBJ1-1, with D hard to call. The CDR3 is 15 residues long. Per the germline V gene, CDR1 is MNHEY and CDR2 is SVGAGI. Trimming took 1 base from V and 0 from J, leaving 9 bases between them. The chain's CDR3 is CASSYWPGMNTEAFF. CDR3 in DNA: TGTGCCAGCAGTTACTGGCCAGGAATGAACACTGAAGCTTTCTTT.

This clone was seen a handful of times. CDR3 in amino acids: CASSPLGYLGTAYTGELFF. CDR3 nucleotides: TGCGCCAGCAGCCCTCTTGGGTACCTGGGGACAGCGTACACCGGGGAGCTGTTTTTT. The chain employs TRBV4-3 and TRBJ2-2, with TRBD1 matching over 7 bases. V gave up 4 bases and J gave up 3 bases; unmatched junction bases: 17. Germline CDR1 and CDR2: LGHNA and YSLEER. The CDR3 runs to 19 residues.

This clone occurred a few times. This chain links TRBV19 with TRBJ2-1; TRBD1 matches at 8 bases. This CDR3 has 15 amino acids. Losses at the gene ends were 4 bases for V and 4 bases for J; bases not matched to a gene: 6. Germline V gene data show CDR1 as LNHDA and CDR2 as SQIVND (reference sequence). CDR3 sequence: CASSKIQGAYNEQFF. The CDR3 DNA reads TGTGCCAGTAGTAAAATCCAGGGGGCTTACAATGAGCAGTTCTTC.

DNA of the CDR3: TGTGCCAGCAGTTACTCGGGCAGCCGCTCTGGAAACACCATATATTTT. It is translated as CASSYSGSRSGNTIYF. The rearrangement uses TRBV6-5 and TRBJ1-3; D unclear. The germline V and J ends were trimmed by 0 bases and 0 bases, with 9 bases remaining between them. The germline V gene encodes CDR1 MNHEY and CDR2 SVGAGI. The CDR3 covers 16 residues.

V is TRBV5-1 and J is TRBJ2-3, with TRBD1 identical over 8 bases. Germline-derived CDR1 and CDR2 are SGHRS and YFSETQ. V gave up 4 bases and J gave up 1 base; unmatched junction bases: 5. This CDR3 contains 15 residues. As DNA, the CDR3 is TGCGCCAGCAGCGAACCGGGACAGGGCACAGATACGCAGTATTTT. Translating gives CASSEPGQGTDTQYF.

This clone was seen just once. The chain has TRBV21-1 and TRBJ2-7; the table's D call, TRBD1, was not checked against the DNA. TRBV21-1 is assigned pseudogene status. This CDR3 is built from 19 residues. For the CDR3, the DNA is TGTGCCAGCAGCACTCCCGGGACAGGGGGCGTTAGAATATCCTACGAGCAGTACTTC. It encodes CASSTPGTGGVRISYEQYF.